The present TCR beta chain was sequenced within a study of blood T cell repertoires in COVID-19. As for the study in general: T cells, B-cell-depleted T cells, or PBMCs supplied cDNA or gDNA.

After removal of 2 bases from V and 1 base from J, the junction contained 6 bases not matched to a gene. Germline CDR1 MNHNY, CDR2 SVGAGI (reference sequence). The CDR3 extends over 16 amino acids. This study enrolled people aged about 18 to 95 from 20 to 25 US geographic areas. In the original analysis: Reference gene primers were amplified, and this amplification served to estimate nucleated cell counts. Here immunoSEQ multiplex PCR was the method, and the copy in TCRdb shows in-frame clones only, minus some. That table supplies the V and J calls and clone size; D and trimming were determined from the DNA. The sample contains about 240,000 clones, roughly 89% of which appear only once.

The TCR comes from a woman aged 25 to 39 with acute COVID-19. The sequenced sample consisted of PBMCs or T cells enriched from blood (not recorded which). The chain combines TRBV6-6 with TRBJ1-1; the match to TRBD1 covers 8 bases. The CDR3: CASSYPTGQGNTEAFF. Written as DNA, the CDR3 is TGTGCCAGCAGTTACCCTACCGGACAGGGGAACACTGAAGCTTTCTTT.